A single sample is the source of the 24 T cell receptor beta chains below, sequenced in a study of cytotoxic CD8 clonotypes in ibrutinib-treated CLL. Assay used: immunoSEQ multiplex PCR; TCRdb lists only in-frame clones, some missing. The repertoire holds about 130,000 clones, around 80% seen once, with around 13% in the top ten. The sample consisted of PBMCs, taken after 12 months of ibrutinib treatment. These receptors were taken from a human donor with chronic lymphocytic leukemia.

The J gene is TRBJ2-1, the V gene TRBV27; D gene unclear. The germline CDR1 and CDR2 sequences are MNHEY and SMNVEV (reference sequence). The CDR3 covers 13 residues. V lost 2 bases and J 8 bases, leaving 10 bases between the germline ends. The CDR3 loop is CASSLDPGYEQFF. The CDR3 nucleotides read TGTGCCAGCAGTTTAGATCCGGGCTATGAGCAGTTCTTC.

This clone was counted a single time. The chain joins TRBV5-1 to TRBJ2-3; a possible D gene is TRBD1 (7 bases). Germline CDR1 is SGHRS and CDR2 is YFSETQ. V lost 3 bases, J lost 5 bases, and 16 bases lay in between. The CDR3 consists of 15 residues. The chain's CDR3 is CASSYNQGGLDTQYF. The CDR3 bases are TGCGCCAGCAGCTACAACCAGGGGGGCCTAGATACGCAGTATTTT.

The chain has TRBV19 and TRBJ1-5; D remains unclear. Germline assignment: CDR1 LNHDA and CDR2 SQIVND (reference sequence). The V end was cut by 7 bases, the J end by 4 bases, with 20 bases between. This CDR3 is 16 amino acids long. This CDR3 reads CASKDRSGSKNQPQHF. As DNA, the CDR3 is TGTGCCAGTAAGGACCGTAGTGGTAGCAAGAATCAGCCCCAGCATTTT.

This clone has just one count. The CDR3 coding sequence is TGTGCCAGCAGCTTAGTAAGGCAGGGGGCGCCCAAAAACATTCAGTACTTC. This translates into CASSLVRQGAPKNIQYF. The rearrangement uses TRBV7-9 and TRBJ2-4; 8 nucleotides match TRBD1. Germline V gene data show CDR1 as SEHNR and CDR2 as FQNEAQ (reference sequence). With V trimmed by 1 base and J by 2 bases, 7 bases remained unmatched. The CDR3 covers 17 residues.

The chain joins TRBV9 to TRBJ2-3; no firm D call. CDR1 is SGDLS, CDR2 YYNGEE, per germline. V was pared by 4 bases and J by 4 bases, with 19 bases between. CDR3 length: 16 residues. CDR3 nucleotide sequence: TGTGCCAGCAGCAGACGCCCCTTATTAATCGCAGATACGCAGTATTTT. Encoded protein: CASSRRPLLIADTQYF.

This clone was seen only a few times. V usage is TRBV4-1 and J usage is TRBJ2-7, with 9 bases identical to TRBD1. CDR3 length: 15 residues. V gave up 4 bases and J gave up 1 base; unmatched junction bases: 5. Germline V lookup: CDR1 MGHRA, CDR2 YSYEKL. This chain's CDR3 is CASSLRTGDSYEQYF. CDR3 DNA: TGCGCCAGCAGCCTACGGACAGGGGATTCCTACGAGCAGTACTTC.

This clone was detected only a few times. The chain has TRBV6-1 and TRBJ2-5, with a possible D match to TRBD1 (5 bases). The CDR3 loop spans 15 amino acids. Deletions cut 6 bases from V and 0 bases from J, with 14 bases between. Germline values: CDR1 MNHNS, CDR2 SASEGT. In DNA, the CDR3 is TGTGCCAGCAGCCCAGGGCCAACTTACCAAGAGACCCAGTACTTC. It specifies CASSPGPTYQETQYF.

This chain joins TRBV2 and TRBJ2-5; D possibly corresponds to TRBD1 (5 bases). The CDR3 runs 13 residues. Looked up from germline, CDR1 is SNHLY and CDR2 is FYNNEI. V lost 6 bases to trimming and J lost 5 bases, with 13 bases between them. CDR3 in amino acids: CASSRQGDETQYF. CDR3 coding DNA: TGTGCCAGCAGCCGTCAAGGGGATGAGACCCAGTACTTC. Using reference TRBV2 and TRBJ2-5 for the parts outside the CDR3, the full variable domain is EPEVTQTPSHQVTQMGQEVILRCVPISNHLYFYWYRQILGQKVEFLVSFYNNEISEKSEIFDDQFSVERPDGSNFTLKIRSTKLEDSAMYFCASSRQGDETQYFGPGTRLLVL.

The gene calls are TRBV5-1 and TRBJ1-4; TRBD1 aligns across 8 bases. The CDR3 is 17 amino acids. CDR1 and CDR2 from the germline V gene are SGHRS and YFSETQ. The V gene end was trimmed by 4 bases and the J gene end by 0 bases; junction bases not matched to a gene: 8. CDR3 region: CASSPWTGTATNEKLFF. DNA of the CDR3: TGCGCCAGCAGCCCATGGACAGGGACTGCAACTAATGAAAAACTGTTTTTT.

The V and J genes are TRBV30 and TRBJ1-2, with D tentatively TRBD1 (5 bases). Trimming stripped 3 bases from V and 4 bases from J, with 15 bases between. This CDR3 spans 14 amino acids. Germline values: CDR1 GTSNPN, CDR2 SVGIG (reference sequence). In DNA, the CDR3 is TGTGCCTGGAGCTTCGGGGGGGTCGCCTATGGCTACACCTTC. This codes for CAWSFGGVAYGYTF.

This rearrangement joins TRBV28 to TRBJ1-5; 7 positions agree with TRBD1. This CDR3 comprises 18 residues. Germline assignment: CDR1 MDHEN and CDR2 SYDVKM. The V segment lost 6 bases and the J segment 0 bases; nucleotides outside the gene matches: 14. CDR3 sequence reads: CASRGGRRTTFSNQPQHF. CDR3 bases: TGTGCCAGCAGAGGGGGCAGACGGACAACTTTTAGCAATCAGCCCCAGCATTTT.

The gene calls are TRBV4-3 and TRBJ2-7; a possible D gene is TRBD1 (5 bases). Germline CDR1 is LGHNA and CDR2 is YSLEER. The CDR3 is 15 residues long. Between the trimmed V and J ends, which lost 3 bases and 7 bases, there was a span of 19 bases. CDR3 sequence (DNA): TGCGCCAGCAGCCAGTCTTTAGGACACCTTCGGGAGCAGTACTTC. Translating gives CASSQSLGHLREQYF.

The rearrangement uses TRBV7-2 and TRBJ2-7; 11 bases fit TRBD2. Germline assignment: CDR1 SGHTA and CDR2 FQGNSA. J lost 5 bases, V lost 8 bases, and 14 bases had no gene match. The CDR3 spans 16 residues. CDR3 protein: CASAGISGRARNEQYF. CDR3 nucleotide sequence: TGTGCCAGCGCAGGGATTAGCGGGAGGGCCAGGAACGAGCAGTACTTC.

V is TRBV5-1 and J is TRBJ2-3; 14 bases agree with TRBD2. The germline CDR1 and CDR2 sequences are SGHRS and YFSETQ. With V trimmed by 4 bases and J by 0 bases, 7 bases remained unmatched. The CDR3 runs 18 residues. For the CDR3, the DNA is TGCGCCAGCAGCCACGGGACTAGCGGGAGTTCGAGCACAGATACGCAGTATTTT. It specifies CASSHGTSGSSSTDTQYF.

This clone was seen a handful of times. The CDR3 loop reads CASSGDGNAYEQYF. DNA of the CDR3: TGTGCCAGCTCTGGTGACGGGAACGCCTACGAGCAGTACTTC. The J gene is TRBJ2-7, the V gene TRBV2; D perhaps matches TRBD2 (5 bases). This CDR3 contains 14 residues. Germline V gene sequence: CDR1 SNHLY, CDR2 FYNNEI. V lost 8 bases and J 2 bases, leaving 16 bases between the germline ends.

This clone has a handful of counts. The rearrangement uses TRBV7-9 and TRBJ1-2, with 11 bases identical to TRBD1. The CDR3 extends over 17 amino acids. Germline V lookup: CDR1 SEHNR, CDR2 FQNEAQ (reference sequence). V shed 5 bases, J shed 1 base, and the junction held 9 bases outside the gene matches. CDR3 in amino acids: CASSHGQGADFNYGYTF. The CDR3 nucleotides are TGTGCCAGCAGCCACGGACAGGGGGCCGACTTTAACTATGGCTACACCTTC.

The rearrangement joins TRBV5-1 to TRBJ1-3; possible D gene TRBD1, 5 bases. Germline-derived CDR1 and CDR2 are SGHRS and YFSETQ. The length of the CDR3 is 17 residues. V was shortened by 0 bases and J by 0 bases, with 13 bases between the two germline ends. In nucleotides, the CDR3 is TGCGCCAGCAGCTTGGGGGGCGGCGGAATCTCTGGAAACACCATATATTTT. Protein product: CASSLGGGGISGNTIYF.

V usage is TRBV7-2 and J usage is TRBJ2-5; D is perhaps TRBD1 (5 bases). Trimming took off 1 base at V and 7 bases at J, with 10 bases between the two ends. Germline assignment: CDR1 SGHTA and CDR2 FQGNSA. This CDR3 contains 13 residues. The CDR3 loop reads CASSLVGQGTQYF. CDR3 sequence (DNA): TGTGCCAGCAGCTTAGTCGGCCAGGGGACCCAGTACTTC.

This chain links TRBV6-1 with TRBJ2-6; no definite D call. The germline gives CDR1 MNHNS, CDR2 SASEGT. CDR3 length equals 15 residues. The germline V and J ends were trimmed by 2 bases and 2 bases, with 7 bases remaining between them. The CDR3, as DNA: TGTGCCAGCAGTGAACAGGCGGCTGGGGCCAACGTCCTGACTTTC. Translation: CASSEQAAGANVLTF.

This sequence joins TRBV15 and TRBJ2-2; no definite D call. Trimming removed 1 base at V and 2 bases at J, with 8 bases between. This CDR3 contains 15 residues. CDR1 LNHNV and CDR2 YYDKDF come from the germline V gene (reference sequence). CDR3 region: CATSRASGNTGELFF. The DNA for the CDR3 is TGTGCCACCAGCAGAGCCTCTGGTAACACCGGGGAGCTGTTTTTT.

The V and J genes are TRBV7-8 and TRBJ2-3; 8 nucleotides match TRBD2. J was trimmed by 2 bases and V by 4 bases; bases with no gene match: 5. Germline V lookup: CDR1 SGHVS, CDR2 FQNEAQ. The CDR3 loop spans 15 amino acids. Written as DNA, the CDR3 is TGTGCCAGCAGCTCCCAGCGGGGGTACACAGATACGCAGTATTTT. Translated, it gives CASSSQRGYTDTQYF. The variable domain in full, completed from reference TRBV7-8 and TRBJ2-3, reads GAGVSQSPRYKVAKRGQDVALRCDPISGHVSLFWYQQALGQGPEFLTYFQNEAQLDKSGLPSDRFFAERPEGSVSTLKIQRTQQEDSAVYLCASSSQRGYTDTQYFGPGTRLTVL.

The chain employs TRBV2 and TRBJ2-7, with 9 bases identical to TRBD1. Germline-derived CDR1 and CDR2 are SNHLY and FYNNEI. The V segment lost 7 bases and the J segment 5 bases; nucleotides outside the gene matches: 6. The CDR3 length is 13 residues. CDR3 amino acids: CASTPGQGHEQYF. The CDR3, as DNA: TGTGCCAGCACCCCGGGACAGGGCCACGAGCAGTACTTC.

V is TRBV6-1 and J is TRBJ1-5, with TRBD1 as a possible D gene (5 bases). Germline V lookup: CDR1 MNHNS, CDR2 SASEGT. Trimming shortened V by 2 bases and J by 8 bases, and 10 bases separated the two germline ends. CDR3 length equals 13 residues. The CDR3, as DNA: TGTGCCAGCAGTGAAAGGTCAGGGAAGCCCCAGCATTTT. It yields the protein CASSERSGKPQHF.

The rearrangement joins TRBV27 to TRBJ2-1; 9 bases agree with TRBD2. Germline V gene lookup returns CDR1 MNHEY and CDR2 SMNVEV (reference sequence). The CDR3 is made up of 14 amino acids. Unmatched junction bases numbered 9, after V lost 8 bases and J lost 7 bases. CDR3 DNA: TGTGCCAGCTTTCTTAGCGGGAGCGATAATGAGCAGTTCTTC. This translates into CASFLSGSDNEQFF.